This TCR beta chain was identified in a study of cytomegalovirus exposure and HLA in healthy donors. PCR was performed using 60 Vbeta and 13 Jbeta primers. TCRdb's table, derived via immunoSEQ multiplex PCR, lists solely in-frame clones and lacks some. The sample has about 120,000 clones; 80% to 85% are singletons. The specimen was PBMCs. The source is a woman between 35 and 50 years old in good health and CMV-seronegative.

Here the CDR3 reads CASTDRGLTDTQYF. The CDR3, as DNA: TGCGCCAGCACAGACAGGGGGCTCACAGATACGCAGTATTTT. The V and J genes are TRBV10-2 and TRBJ2-3; 10 nucleotides line up with TRBD1. The CDR3 length is 14 residues. Germline V gene sequence: CDR1 WSHSY, CDR2 SAAADI. V was pared by 7 bases and J by 2 bases, with 3 bases of the junction left unmatched.